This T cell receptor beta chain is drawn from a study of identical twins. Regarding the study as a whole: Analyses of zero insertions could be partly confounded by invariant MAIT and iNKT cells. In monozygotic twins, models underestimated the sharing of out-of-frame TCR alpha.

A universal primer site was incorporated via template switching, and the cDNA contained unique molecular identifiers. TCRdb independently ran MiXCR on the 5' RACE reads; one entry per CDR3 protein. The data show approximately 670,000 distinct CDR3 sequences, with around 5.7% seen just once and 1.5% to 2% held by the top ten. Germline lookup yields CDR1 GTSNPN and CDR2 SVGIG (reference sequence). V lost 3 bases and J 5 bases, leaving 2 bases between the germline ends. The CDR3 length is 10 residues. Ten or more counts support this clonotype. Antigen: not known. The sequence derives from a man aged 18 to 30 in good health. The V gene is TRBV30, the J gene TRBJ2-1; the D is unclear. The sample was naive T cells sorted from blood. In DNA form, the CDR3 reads TGTGCCTGGAGCCACAATGAGCAGTTCTTC. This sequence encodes CAWSHNEQFF.